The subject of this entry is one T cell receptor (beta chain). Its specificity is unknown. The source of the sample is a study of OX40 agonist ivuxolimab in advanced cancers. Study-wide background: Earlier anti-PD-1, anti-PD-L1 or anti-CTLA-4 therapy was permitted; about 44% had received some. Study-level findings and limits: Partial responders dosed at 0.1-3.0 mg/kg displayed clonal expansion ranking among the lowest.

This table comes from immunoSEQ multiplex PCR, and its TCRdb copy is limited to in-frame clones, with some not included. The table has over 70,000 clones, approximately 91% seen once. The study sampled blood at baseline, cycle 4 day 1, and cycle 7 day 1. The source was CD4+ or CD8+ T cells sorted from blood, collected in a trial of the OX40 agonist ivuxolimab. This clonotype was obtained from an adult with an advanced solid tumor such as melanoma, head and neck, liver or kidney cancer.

The CDR3 loop reads CASSFHPSKRDRHTGELFF. As DNA, the CDR3 is TGTGCCAGCAGCTTTCACCCTAGTAAGCGGGATCGTCACACCGGGGAGCTGTTTTTT. This chain connects TRBV7-2 to TRBJ2-2; 7 bases line up with TRBD2. J was trimmed by 3 bases and V by 3 bases; bases with no gene match: 16. Germline assignment: CDR1 SGHTA and CDR2 FQGNSA. The CDR3 extends over 19 amino acids.